These 18 T cell receptor beta chains originate from one sample sequenced in a study of blood T cell repertoires in COVID-19. Libraries were prepared by immunoSEQ multiplex PCR; TCRdb keeps only in-frame clonotypes and omits some of them. The table shows 150,000 to 200,000 clones, with 80% to 90% occurring only once. Source material: peripheral blood. These receptors all come from a woman older than 75 with COVID-19, enrolled during active disease.

This clone came up a few times. The chain carries TRBV6-2 or TRBV6-3 and TRBJ1-2; tentative D call: TRBD1 (6 bases). With 0 bases removed from V and 3 bases from J, the gap between germline ends came to 14 bases. Germline CDR1 and CDR2: MNHEY and SVGEGT. The CDR3 covers 16 residues. The CDR3 loop reads CASSYSRGSLHYGYTF. The CDR3 DNA follows: TGTGCCAGCAGTTACTCCAGGGGCAGCCTACACTATGGCTACACCTTC.

J is TRBJ1-1 and V is TRBV4-1; possible D gene TRBD1, 6 bases. Trimming cost V 3 bases and J 5 bases, with 13 bases left between them. Germline V gene lookup returns CDR1 MGHRA and CDR2 YSYEKL. This CDR3 has 14 amino acids. The DNA for the CDR3 is TGCGCCAGCAGCCACTCTAGGGGGGGAACTGAAGCTTTCTTT. Its protein is CASSHSRGGTEAFF.

This clone came up a few times. The genes are TRBV30 and TRBJ2-1; TRBD2 matches at 8 bases. This CDR3 comprises 15 residues. V was clipped by 5 bases and J by 3 bases; unmatched bases: 9. In germline, CDR1 is GTSNPN, CDR2 SVGIG (reference sequence). The CDR3: CAWGVGLGVYNEQFF. The CDR3 DNA is TGTGCCTGGGGAGTGGGACTAGGGGTCTACAATGAGCAGTTCTTC.

The table lists this clone with a count of one. The gene calls are TRBV5-1 and TRBJ2-5; 8 positions match TRBD2. This CDR3 contains 16 residues. V was pared by 4 bases and J by 4 bases, with 12 bases of the junction left unmatched. CDR1 and CDR2 (germline): SGHRS, YFSETQ. CDR3 in DNA: TGCGCCAGCAGCAAGGCAGGCGGGAGGCTAGGAGAGACCCAGTACTTC. This sequence encodes CASSKAGGRLGETQYF.

The rearrangement links TRBV6-5 to TRBJ1-2, with D possibly being TRBD1 (5 bases). In germline, CDR1 is MNHEY, CDR2 SVGAGI. The CDR3 has 13 residues. V was shortened by 2 bases and J by 4 bases, with 8 bases between the two germline ends. The CDR3 DNA reads TGTGCCAGCAGTTACGGGGCCTCCTATGGCTACACCTTC. Translation: CASSYGASYGYTF.

The V gene is TRBV5-1, the J gene TRBJ2-7, with a weak D call TRBD2 (5 bases). V was clipped by 3 bases and J by 0 bases, with 10 bases between them. From germline, CDR1 is SGHRS and CDR2 YFSETQ. The CDR3 is 14 amino acids. CDR3 amino acids: CASSSEADSYEQYF. CDR3 DNA: TGCGCCAGCAGCTCTGAAGCGGACTCCTACGAGCAGTACTTC.

The rearrangement joins TRBV5-1 to TRBJ1-2; tentative D call: TRBD1 (5 bases). The V end was cut by 4 bases, the J end by 4 bases, with 11 bases between. CDR3 length: 13 amino acids. Germline assignment: CDR1 SGHRS and CDR2 YFSETQ. The DNA for the CDR3 is TGCGCCAGCAGCCCCGACAGCCCCTATGGCTACACCTTC. This gives the protein CASSPDSPYGYTF.

J is TRBJ1-1 and V is TRBV28; D call uncertain. Trimming removed 7 bases at V and 0 bases at J, with 9 bases between. Germline V gene lookup returns CDR1 MDHEN and CDR2 SYDVKM. CDR3 size: 13 residues. CDR3 sequence (DNA): TGTGCCAGCACCGCCCAGTTGAACACTGAAGCTTTCTTT. Translation gives CASTAQLNTEAFF.

The CDR3 protein is CASSQLGAGRARELFF. The DNA of the CDR3 is TGCGCCAGCAGCCAGCTGGGGGCAGGGAGGGCCCGGGAGCTGTTTTTT. The rearrangement joins TRBV4-1 to TRBJ2-2, with D perhaps matching TRBD2 (7 bases). The germline V gene encodes CDR1 MGHRA and CDR2 YSYEKL. V was clipped by 3 bases and J by 9 bases, with 20 bases between them. The CDR3 spans 16 residues.

The chain recombines TRBV27 with TRBJ2-7; a weak D match, TRBD1 (6 bases). The CDR3 sequence is 15 residues long. CDR1 is MNHEY and CDR2 is SMNVEV in the germline V gene (reference sequence). V dropped 3 bases and J dropped 4 bases, with 16 bases sitting between them. The CDR3 reads CASSFEYRTEYEQYF. The DNA for the CDR3 is TGTGCCAGCAGTTTTGAGTACAGGACAGAATACGAGCAGTACTTC.

This sequence joins TRBV2 and TRBJ2-1, with D possibly being TRBD1 (6 bases). V lost 8 bases, J lost 8 bases, and 10 bases lay in between. The CDR3 sequence is 11 residues long. From germline, CDR1 is SNHLY and CDR2 FYNNEI. CDR3 residues: CASRSGDEQFF. For the CDR3, the DNA is TGTGCCAGCCGCTCAGGGGATGAGCAGTTCTTC.

The V and J genes are TRBV28 and TRBJ1-1, with D perhaps TRBD1 (6 bases). The CDR3 loop spans 18 amino acids. V was pared by 2 bases and J by 0 bases, with 19 bases between. The germline gives CDR1 MDHEN, CDR2 SYDVKM. The CDR3 reads CASSLTGQIYTLNTEAFF. CDR3 DNA sequence: TGTGCCAGCAGTTTAACCGGACAGATTTATACTTTGAACACTGAAGCTTTCTTT. Supplemented by reference TRBV28 and TRBJ1-1, the full variable domain reads DVKVTQSSRYLVKRTGEKVFLECVQDMDHENMFWYRQDPGLGLRLIYFSYDVKMKEKGDIPEGYSVSREKKERFSLILESASTNQTSMYLCASSLTGQIYTLNTEAFFGQGTRLTVV.

This clone was counted between two and nine times. The chain is built from TRBV6-6 and TRBJ2-3; 9 bases fit TRBD2. With V trimmed by 10 bases and J by 5 bases, 7 bases remained unmatched. Germline assignment: CDR1 MNHNY and CDR2 SVGAGI (reference sequence). This CDR3 is built from 13 residues. The CDR3 region is CATRSGGKDTQYF. The CDR3 DNA follows: TGTGCCACTAGGAGCGGGGGGAAAGATACGCAGTATTTT.

This clone has only a few counts. The chain has TRBV23-1 and TRBJ1-5; D uncertain. TRBV23-1 is an ORF for which the function is uncertain. V lost 0 bases, J lost 7 bases, and 4 bases lay in between. The CDR3 is 12 residues long. The DNA of the CDR3 is TGCGCCAGCAGTCAATCGAGACAGCCCCAGCATTTT. This encodes CASSQSRQPQHF.

The V and J genes are TRBV6-6 and TRBJ2-3, with 11 bases lining up with TRBD2. The CDR3 sequence is 16 residues long. Trimming cost V 4 bases and J 1 base; bases outside gene matches: 4. Per the germline V gene, CDR1 is MNHNY and CDR2 is SVGAGI (reference sequence). CDR3 sequence reads: CASSFGTSGGTDTQYF. The CDR3 coding sequence is TGTGCCAGCAGTTTTGGGACTAGCGGCGGCACAGATACGCAGTATTTT.

The V and J genes are TRBV7-9 and TRBJ1-2, with D possibly TRBD1 on 5 matching bases. Per germline, CDR1 SEHNR and CDR2 FQNEAQ (reference sequence). V was shortened by 4 bases and J by 0 bases, with 12 bases between the two germline ends. The CDR3 contains 15 residues. In nucleotides, the CDR3 is TGTGCCAGCAGCTCCTCAGGGACTCCTAACTATGGCTACACCTTC. Translating it yields CASSSSGTPNYGYTF. Complete variable domain (other parts from reference TRBV7-9 and TRBJ1-2): DTGVSQNPRHKITKRGQNVTFRCDPISEHNRLYWYRQTLGQGPEFLTYFQNEAQLEKSRLLSDRFSAERPKGSFSTLEIQRTEQGDSAMYLCASSSSGTPNYGYTFGSGTRLTVV.

The genes are TRBV7-2 and TRBJ1-5; D is unresolved. This CDR3 has 18 residues. The germline gives CDR1 SGHTA, CDR2 FQGNSA. The V and J ends lost 1 base and 4 bases respectively, with 20 bases between them. In DNA form, the CDR3 reads TGTGCCAGCAGCTTAGATCGTTTGGGGAGGAGGGCTAATCAGCCCCAGCATTTT. This codes for CASSLDRLGRRANQPQHF.

The chain joins TRBV11-2 to TRBJ1-4; D might be TRBD1 (5 bases). Germline V lookup: CDR1 SGHAT, CDR2 FQNNGV. The CDR3 covers 14 residues. V was trimmed by 5 bases and J by 3 bases, leaving 10 bases between them. The CDR3 coding sequence is TGTGCCAGCAGCCTGGGCAGGGCTAATGAAAAACTGTTTTTT. Encoded protein: CASSLGRANEKLFF. Drawing the rest from reference TRBV11-2 and TRBJ1-4, the complete variable domain is EAGVAQSPRYKIIEKRQSVAFWCNPISGHATLYWYQQILGQGPKLLIQFQNNGVVDDSQLPKDRFSAERLKGVDSTLKIQPAKLEDSAVYLCASSLGRANEKLFFGSGTQLSVL.